A single sample is the source of the 26 T cell receptor beta chains below, sequenced in a study of Ad26.COV2.S vaccination and SARS-CoV-2 variants. Clones were sequenced by immunoSEQ multiplex PCR, and TCRdb holds only the in-frame ones, with some missing. The sample holds a few hundred thousand clones, approximately 90% seen once. Noted treatment: some 20 received Ad26.COV2.S at low or high dose, single or two shots; 5 received placebo; per-sample allocation not given. The investigators took samples on day 63 after the first vaccine or placebo injection. The sequencing used peripheral blood, collected in a trial of Ad26.COV2.S vaccine versus placebo. Receptor source: a person between 18 and 59 years old who received the Ad26.COV2.S COVID-19 vaccine or a placebo.

The rearrangement joins TRBV27 to TRBJ2-3; 10 bases line up with TRBD2. Germline values: CDR1 MNHEY, CDR2 SMNVEV (reference sequence). Unmatched junction bases numbered 7, after V lost 5 bases and J lost 5 bases. The CDR3 has 15 amino acids. The CDR3 coding sequence is TGTGCCAGCAGTAGACCTAGCGGGGGAGTAGATACGCAGTATTTT. Translated, it gives CASSRPSGGVDTQYF.

The chain joins TRBV7-9 to TRBJ1-2, with D unclear. This CDR3 is built from 14 residues. The germline V and J ends were trimmed by 5 bases and 6 bases, with 16 bases remaining between them. Germline loops: CDR1 SEHNR, CDR2 FQNEAQ (reference sequence). DNA for the CDR3: TGTGCCAGCAGCCCCAGGCTGTCGTTTAATGGCTACACCTTC. Translation gives CASSPRLSFNGYTF.

This chain uses TRBV6-5 with TRBJ1-2; no clear D gene. V shed 5 bases and J shed 3 bases, with 13 bases lying between them. The germline V gene encodes CDR1 MNHEY and CDR2 SVGAGI. The CDR3 runs to 14 residues. DNA of the CDR3: TGTGCCAGCAGTCTGGGAGTCGGGGACTATGGCTACACCTTC. Translated: CASSLGVGDYGYTF.

Remarks on this clone: At the DNA level, this CDR3 is encoded by other sequences in the same sample as well. The chain combines TRBV5-1 with TRBJ2-5; tentatively, D is TRBD1 or TRBD2 (6 bases each). From germline, CDR1 is SGHRS and CDR2 YFSETQ. Between the trimmed V and J ends, which lost 4 bases and 5 bases, there was a span of 12 bases. CDR3 length: 13 residues. The CDR3 sequence is CASSLEGGETQYF. The CDR3 DNA reads TGCGCCAGCAGCCTGGAGGGGGGTGAGACCCAGTACTTC.

This clone was detected once. V is TRBV11-2 and J is TRBJ1-4; TRBD1 matches at 9 bases. This CDR3 has 15 residues. The V gene's germline CDR1 is SGHAT and CDR2 FQNNGV. The V and J ends lost 4 bases and 8 bases, in that order; junction bases with no gene match: 8. The CDR3 is CASSWGQGLMEKLFF. The DNA of the CDR3 is TGTGCCAGCAGCTGGGGACAGGGCCTTATGGAAAAACTGTTTTTT.

The V and J genes are TRBV7-2 and TRBJ2-7, with 8 bases that match TRBD2. With V trimmed by 5 bases and J by 4 bases, 10 bases remained unmatched. The germline V gene has CDR1 SGHTA and CDR2 FQGNSA. CDR3 size: 15 residues. The CDR3 nucleotides read TGTGCCAGCAGCCCTACGGGGGGGGGCAGGTACGAGCAGTACTTC. Protein product: CASSPTGGGRYEQYF.

The chain has TRBV7-2 and TRBJ1-1; D not resolved. CDR3 length equals 15 residues. CDR1 and CDR2 (germline): SGHTA, FQGNSA. Trimming removed 1 base from V and 2 bases from J, with 11 bases in between. CDR3 DNA: TGTGCCAGCAGCTTAGGAGGTTTCGTAAACACTGAAGCTTTCTTT. Its translation: CASSLGGFVNTEAFF.

This chain uses TRBV19 with TRBJ2-7, with a possible D match to TRBD1 (6 bases). The V and J ends lost 5 bases and 2 bases respectively, with 13 bases between them. Per germline, CDR1 LNHDA and CDR2 SQIVND (reference sequence). The CDR3 extends over 14 amino acids. CDR3 DNA sequence: TGTGCCAGTAGTCCGGCAGGGGCCACCTACGAGCAGTACTTC. This sequence encodes CASSPAGATYEQYF.

The chain combines TRBV5-4 with TRBJ1-2; D not resolved. CDR1 is SGHNT and CDR2 is YYREEE in the germline V gene (reference sequence). The CDR3 sequence is 12 residues long. Trimming removed 3 bases from V and 4 bases from J, with 7 bases in between. The chain's CDR3 is CASSWAAYGYTF. Here the CDR3 DNA reads TGTGCCAGCAGCTGGGCCGCCTATGGCTACACCTTC.

The rearrangement uses TRBV5-6 and TRBJ1-2; a possible D gene is TRBD1 (6 bases). Germline values: CDR1 SGHDT, CDR2 YYEEEE. This CDR3 comprises 12 residues. The germline V and J ends were trimmed by 2 bases and 7 bases, with 9 bases remaining between them. The CDR3 reads CASSFTGAGYTF. The CDR3 DNA sequence: TGTGCCAGCAGCTTTACGGGGGCTGGCTACACCTTC.

The gene calls are TRBV4-3 and TRBJ1-5, with a weak D call TRBD1 (6 bases). The CDR3 is 15 amino acids. V dropped 8 bases and J dropped 3 bases, with 17 bases sitting between them. Germline CDR1 is LGHNA and CDR2 is YSLEER. The DNA of the CDR3 is TGCGCCAGCTCGACAGGCTACTATAACAATCAGCCCCAGCATTTT. Translated, it gives CASSTGYYNNQPQHF.

The CDR3 region is CASSYPDRAYEQYF. CDR3 nucleotide sequence: TGTGCCAGCAGCTATCCGGACAGAGCCTACGAGCAGTACTTC. The genes are TRBV13 and TRBJ2-7, with a weak D call TRBD1 (6 bases). Germline V gene sequence: CDR1 PRHDT, CDR2 FYEKMQ (reference sequence). Between the trimmed V and J ends, which lost 4 bases and 2 bases, there was a span of 12 bases. The CDR3 spans 14 residues.

J is TRBJ2-3 and V is TRBV5-1; perhaps TRBD2 as D (5 bases). From germline, CDR1 is SGHRS and CDR2 YFSETQ. V was shortened by 4 bases and J by 0 bases, with 9 bases between the two germline ends. This CDR3 has 14 amino acids. The CDR3 sequence: CASSAGVSTDTQYF. Here the CDR3 DNA reads TGCGCCAGCAGCGCCGGGGTCAGCACAGATACGCAGTATTTT.

For this clone: Other DNA sequences in this sample translate to the same CDR3. The chain combines TRBV5-1 with TRBJ1-1; TRBD1 is a possible D gene (5 bases). The V end lost 4 bases, the J end lost 1 base, and 8 bases lay between the germline ends. The CDR3 loop spans 13 amino acids. Germline values: CDR1 SGHRS, CDR2 YFSETQ. CDR3 sequence reads: CASSRTGNTEAFF. CDR3 in DNA: TGCGCCAGCAGCAGAACAGGGAACACTGAAGCTTTCTTT.

This chain connects TRBV6-2 or TRBV6-3 to TRBJ1-5, with no clear D. Germline CDR1 reads MNHEY; CDR2 reads SVGEGT. This CDR3 is built from 17 residues. Trimming removed 5 bases from V and 4 bases from J, with 21 bases in between. The CDR3 protein is CASSARGGGVGNQPQHF. The CDR3 DNA follows: TGTGCCAGCAGTGCTCGGGGTGGCGGAGTTGGAAATCAGCCCCAGCATTTT.

The V gene is TRBV6-5, the J gene TRBJ1-4, with 11 bases matching TRBD1. The CDR3 has 15 amino acids. J was trimmed by 7 bases and V by 6 bases; bases with no gene match: 7. Germline loops: CDR1 MNHEY, CDR2 SVGAGI. The CDR3 bases are TGTGCCAGCAGGAGGACCGGGACAGGGGGTGAAAAACTGTTTTTT. Residues: CASRRTGTGGEKLFF.

The chain uses TRBV10-2 and TRBJ1-6, with no clear D. The CDR3 consists of 13 residues. Germline values: CDR1 WSHSY, CDR2 SAAADI. Trimming left V 6 bases short and J 9 bases short, with 12 bases between. DNA of the CDR3: TGCGCCAGCAGAGCCCAGATGGGTTCACCCCTCCACTTT. Translated: CASRAQMGSPLHF.

This sequence joins TRBV11-2 and TRBJ1-1; D gene uncertain. V gave up 5 bases and J gave up 2 bases, with 12 bases separating them. The CDR3 length is 14 residues. The germline V gene has CDR1 SGHAT and CDR2 FQNNGV. CDR3 region: CASSPAWSNTEAFF. The CDR3, as DNA: TGTGCCAGCAGCCCTGCTTGGAGTAACACTGAAGCTTTCTTT. Based on the CDR3 plus reference TRBV11-2 and TRBJ1-1, the full variable domain is EAGVAQSPRYKIIEKRQSVAFWCNPISGHATLYWYQQILGQGPKLLIQFQNNGVVDDSQLPKDRFSAERLKGVDSTLKIQPAKLEDSAVYLCASSPAWSNTEAFFGQGTRLTVV.

The chain is built from TRBV28 and TRBJ2-3, with no clear D. The V end lost 10 bases, the J end lost 0 bases, and 8 bases lay between the germline ends. Germline V lookup: CDR1 MDHEN, CDR2 SYDVKM. The CDR3 covers 12 residues. CDR3 nucleotide sequence: TGTGCCACAGGCACTAGCACAGATACGCAGTATTTT. Translated: CATGTSTDTQYF.

The V call is TRBV28, the J call TRBJ1-5; D unresolved. V was clipped by 9 bases and J by 0 bases, with 15 bases between them. Germline V CDR1 and CDR2: MDHEN, SYDVKM. The CDR3 sequence is 15 residues long. The CDR3 protein is CASSVGPYSNQPQHF. In DNA, the CDR3 is TGTGCCAGTTCGGTTGGACCTTATAGCAATCAGCCCCAGCATTTT.

The chain links TRBV4-2 to TRBJ2-1; TRBD1 might be the D (5 bases). This CDR3 spans 16 amino acids. CDR1 LGHNA and CDR2 YNFKEQ come from the germline V gene. The V and J ends lost 1 base and 0 bases respectively, with 10 bases between them. The CDR3 region has the DNA TGTGCCAGCAGCCAAGGGGTGCAGGGCTCCTACAATGAGCAGTTCTTC. Encoded protein: CASSQGVQGSYNEQFF.

V is TRBV27 and J is TRBJ1-4; D ambiguous. Trimming left V 4 bases short and J 7 bases short, with 13 bases between. CDR1 is MNHEY and CDR2 is SMNVEV in the germline V gene (reference sequence). The CDR3 covers 14 residues. Written as DNA, the CDR3 is TGTGCCAGCAGTTCACCCATCCGAGGTGAAAAACTGTTTTTT. It encodes CASSSPIRGEKLFF.

In its sample, this clone was seen once. The CDR3 loop is CASSLYTSGGLYEQYF. The CDR3 DNA is TGTGCCAGCAGCTTATATACTAGCGGGGGACTCTACGAGCAGTACTTC. This sequence joins TRBV5-8 and TRBJ2-7, with 11 bases aligning to TRBD2. Germline V gene sequence: CDR1 SGHTS, CDR2 YDEGEE. The CDR3 runs to 16 residues. Unmatched junction bases numbered 7, after V lost 2 bases and J lost 3 bases.

This chain joins TRBV7-2 and TRBJ2-6; D perhaps matches TRBD1 (6 bases). The V end was cut by 5 bases, the J end by 0 bases, with 17 bases between. The germline V gene has CDR1 SGHTA and CDR2 FQGNSA. The CDR3 runs to 18 residues. The CDR3 is CASSGAGQSISGANVLTF. The CDR3 coding sequence is TGTGCCAGCAGCGGAGCCGGACAGTCCATCTCTGGGGCCAACGTCCTGACTTTC.

V usage is TRBV30 and J usage is TRBJ2-7; weak D call: TRBD1 (5 bases). The CDR3 runs to 12 residues. CDR1 is GTSNPN and CDR2 is SVGIG in the germline V gene (reference sequence). Trimming took 6 bases from V and 3 from J, leaving 12 bases between them. CDR3 DNA sequence: TGTGCCTGCATAACAGGTAACTACGAGCAGTACTTC. It encodes CACITGNYEQYF.

V is TRBV7-2 and J is TRBJ2-7; 8 positions match TRBD1. V was clipped by 0 bases and J by 3 bases; unmatched bases: 4. The germline V gene has CDR1 SGHTA and CDR2 FQGNSA. The CDR3 loop spans 15 amino acids. The CDR3 coding sequence is TGTGCCAGCAGCTTAGCAGGAGGACAGGGCTACGAGCAGTACTTC. Protein: CASSLAGGQGYEQYF. Full variable domain (rest looked up from reference TRBV7-2 and TRBJ2-7): GAGVSQSPSNKVTEKGKDVELRCDPISGHTALYWYRQSLGQGLEFLIYFQGNSAPDKSGLPSDRFSAERTGGSVSTLTIQRTQQEDSAVYLCASSLAGGQGYEQYFGPGTRLTVT.